This TCR beta chain was sequenced for a study of cytomegalovirus exposure and HLA in healthy donors. Overall study results and limits: The authors judged a highly shared variant cluster likely a sequencing artifact. Analysis performed later showed TCR beta chains linked to HLA being more clonally expanded than equally common others. The authors enumerated 150 to 200 TCR beta chains as linked to cytomegalovirus.

Regarding this clone: Its antigen remains unknown.

The PCR made use of 60 Vbeta and 13 Jbeta primers. Using immunoSEQ multiplex PCR, the repertoire was profiled, and TCRdb retains in-frame clones only, with some absent. This table has around 120,000 clones, 70% to 75% appearing once. The CDR3 totals 14 residues. V lost 4 bases and J lost 0, with 9 bases in between. Germline assignment: CDR1 SGHDN and CDR2 FVKESK. The TCR originated in a woman younger than 35 in good health and CMV-seronegative. The specimen sequenced was PBMCs. The gene calls are TRBV14 and TRBJ1-1; no definite D call. CDR3 sequence reads: CASSRQDMNTEAFF. The CDR3 bases are TGTGCCAGCAGCCGACAAGATATGAACACTGAAGCTTTCTTT.